A single sample is the source of the 9 T cell receptor beta chains below, sequenced in a study of regulatory T cells in long-lasting Graves disease (dated by TCRdb to the early 2020s). The library was generated by multiplex PCR. The instrument given in TCRdb is Illumina HiSeq 4000. To build TCR beta libraries, CDR3 regions were amplified by Arm-PCR using iRepertoire HTBI primers. Using fastp at Q25 and MiXCR, TCRdb reprocessed the public reads and kept productive beta chains. Duplicate CDR3 protein sequences are folded into a single record with the most common DNA and genes. This sample holds just over 600,000 distinct CDR3 sequences; under 20% were observed only once. The ten largest clones take up more than 15% of the sample. The time point label here, explained by the study, means: newly diagnosed GD, antithyroid drugs for less than 3 months. RNA was extracted from PBMCs in TRIzol for both TCR sequencing and RNA sequencing.

The same sample was also used in a study of T cells in Graves' hyperthyroidism and ophthalmopathy.

The starting material was peripheral blood mononuclear cells (PBMCs), obtained at new diagnosis, from a patient treated with antithyroid drugs. Receptors originate from a woman in her thirties with Graves disease. Donor details come from another sample of the same person, matched by shared clones.

In this sample, this clonotype turned up many times. This chain connects TRBV11-2 to TRBJ2-7; D is uncertain. This CDR3 has 14 residues. Looked up from germline, CDR1 is SGHAT and CDR2 is FQNNGV. With 11 bases removed from V and 1 base from J, the gap between germline ends came to 18 bases. CDR3 DNA sequence: TGTGCCTCGGCGATAATAGTAGATTCCTACGAGCAGTACTTC. Translating gives CASAIIVDSYEQYF.

This rearrangement joins TRBV6-1 to TRBJ1-6; D unclear. Trimming took off 6 bases at V and 7 bases at J, with 16 bases between the two ends. The CDR3 loop spans 15 amino acids. Germline V gives CDR1 MNHNS, CDR2 SASEGT. This CDR3 is CASRGGRGQNSPLHF. In nucleotides, the CDR3 is TGTGCCAGCAGGGGTGGCAGAGGGCAGAATTCACCCCTCCACTTT.

This clonotype was detected ten times or more. V usage is TRBV18 and J usage is TRBJ1-1; D is unresolved. The germline V gene has CDR1 KGHSH and CDR2 LQKENI. This CDR3 has 16 amino acids. V gave up 3 bases and J gave up 1 base, with 15 bases separating them. CDR3 sequence reads: CASSPLEAGGNTEAFF. CDR3 nucleotides: TGTGCCAGCTCACCTCTTGAAGCGGGCGGGAACACTGAAGCTTTCTTT.

This clonotype has a count of ten or more. The chain is built from TRBV7-8 and TRBJ2-5; 8 bases map to TRBD2. CDR3 length: 15 residues. Losses at the gene ends were 1 base for V and 7 bases for J; bases not matched to a gene: 8. Germline lookup yields CDR1 SGHVS and CDR2 FQNEAQ. CDR3 in amino acids: CASSLGGASGRTQYF. The CDR3 DNA sequence: TGTGCCAGCAGCTTAGGGGGGGCTAGCGGGCGGACCCAGTACTTC.

Concerning this clonotype: This may be a read error, as it is one base from a much larger clone. The chain links TRBV6-1 to TRBJ1-5, with D uncertain. Germline V CDR1 and CDR2: MNHNS, SASEGT. V dropped 6 bases and J dropped 0 bases, with 6 bases sitting between them. The CDR3 has 13 residues. CDR3 sequence reads: CASRPHSNQPQHF. CDR3 sequence (DNA): TGTGCCAGCAGACCCCATAGCAATCAGCCCCAGCATTTT.

The table lists this clonotype with many counts. J is TRBJ1-1 and V is TRBV20-1; unclear D gene. The V end lost 5 bases, the J end lost 8 bases, and 12 bases lay between the germline ends. CDR1 and CDR2 from the germline V gene are DFQATT and SNEGSKA (reference sequence). The CDR3 totals 11 residues. As DNA, the CDR3 is TGCAGTGCTTCCCTTTGGGCAGAAGCTTTCTTT. Its translation: CSASLWAEAFF.

CDR3 nucleotide sequence: TGTGCCAGCAGTAACCTCTATGGACTTGGTGAGCAGTTCTTC. Translated: CASSNLYGLGEQFF. The chain uses TRBV6-1 and TRBJ2-1; TRBD2 is a possible D gene (5 bases). Trimming cost V 5 bases and J 9 bases, with 17 bases left between them. The CDR3 sequence is 14 residues long. CDR1 is MNHNS and CDR2 is SASEGT in the germline V gene.

This clonotype was observed a few times. This chain connects TRBV6-5 to TRBJ1-3, with 7 bases that match TRBD1. The CDR3 runs to 15 residues. Germline CDR1 reads MNHEY; CDR2 reads SVGAGI. The junction had 5 bases not matched to a gene; V was cut back by 4 bases and J by 2 bases. CDR3 nucleotide sequence: TGTGCCAGCAGTTCCACCGGGACAGCTGGAAACACCATATATTTT. This codes for CASSSTGTAGNTIYF.

The chain links TRBV25-1 to TRBJ1-1; the D gene is possibly TRBD1 (6 bases). Germline V CDR1 and CDR2: MGHDK, SYGVNS. The CDR3 is 15 amino acids. Trimming removed 7 bases at V and 5 bases at J, with 20 bases between. CDR3 coding DNA: TGTGCCAGCATCCCCCCTTATGGGCAGGGGACTGAAGCTTTCTTT. Amino acid sequence: CASIPPYGQGTEAFF.